This T cell receptor (beta chain) is from a study of PD-L1 blockade in urothelial cancer. Study in general: Analyses used blood from 3 weeks (second dose) and 6 weeks after treatment start. Per blood sample, T cells had a median of around 150,000.

The time point denotes: pretreatment peripheral blood. Germline V gene lookup returns CDR1 SNHLY and CDR2 FYNNEI. The CDR3 runs 15 residues. V was pared by 7 bases and J by 4 bases, with 8 bases of the junction left unmatched. Clones were read by immunoSEQ multiplex PCR, and TCRdb kept only the in-frame ones, dropping some. Among approximately 50,000 clones listed, roughly 80% were seen once. The rearrangement links TRBV2 to TRBJ2-1; 9 positions match TRBD2. The sequence came from a man between 65 and 80 years old with urothelial cancer. The input for sequencing was PBMCs, taken around atezolizumab (anti-PD-L1) treatment. The CDR3 sequence is CASKLSAGGYNEQFF. The CDR3, as DNA: TGTGCCAGCAAGCTCTCGGCGGGAGGGTACAATGAGCAGTTCTTC. The full variable domain, completed using reference TRBV2 and TRBJ2-1, is EPEVTQTPSHQVTQMGQEVILRCVPISNHLYFYWYRQILGQKVEFLVSFYNNEISEKSEIFDDQFSVERPDGSNFTLKIRSTKLEDSAMYFCASKLSAGGYNEQFFGPGTRLTVL.